The TCR beta chain described here comes from a study of T cells after yellow fever vaccination. Study-wide points: Abundant clonotypes from the bulk population could contaminate FACS-sorted repertoires. Most clones from primary vaccination resurfaced after the booster (96% CD4, around 89% CD8).

Looked up from germline, CDR1 is SGHTA and CDR2 is FQGNSA. The trim removed 5 bases at V and 2 bases at J, leaving 7 bases unmatched. The CDR3 loop spans 17 amino acids. TCRdb independently ran MiXCR on the 5' RACE reads; one entry per CDR3 protein. The table includes some 150,000 distinct CDR3 sequences, roughly 8.8% detected once. This clonotype was seen only a few times. Its antigen remains unknown. This TCR came from a man aged 18 to 30 who received the YFV17D yellow fever vaccine. The sample consisted of CD8+ T cells sorted from PBMCs, taken 45 days after the yellow fever booster vaccination. The chain employs TRBV7-2 and TRBJ2-1, with 12 bases fitting TRBD2. CDR3 protein: CASSQGLAGNPYNEQFF. CDR3 nucleotides: TGTGCCAGCAGCCAAGGACTAGCGGGGAACCCCTACAATGAGCAGTTCTTC. Drawing the rest from reference TRBV7-2 and TRBJ2-1, the complete variable domain is GAGVSQSPSNKVTEKGKDVELRCDPISGHTALYWYRQSLGQGLEFLIYFQGNSAPDKSGLPSDRFSAERTGGSVSTLTIQRTQQEDSAVYLCASSQGLAGNPYNEQFFGPGTRLTVL.